This T cell receptor beta chain was identified during a study of T cell repertoires in cytomegalovirus infection. TCRdb itself ran the reads through MiXCR, one entry per CDR3 protein. Among roughly 720,000 distinct CDR3 sequences listed, less than 40% were seen once. This CDR3 region has 16 residues. Unmatched junction bases numbered 4, after V lost 5 bases and J lost 1 base. Germline V gives CDR1 SGHTA, CDR2 FQGTGA. The chain uses TRBV7-3 and TRBJ2-6; TRBD2 matches at 8 bases. This receptor was obtained from a human donor in good health (CMV status not recorded). Some clones in this sample may be carry-over from other donors' samples. Sequenced: PBMCs. This CDR3 is CASSLGGGSGANVLTF. Written as DNA, the CDR3 is TGTGCCAGCAGCCTCGGGGGGGGGTCTGGGGCCAACGTCCTGACTTTC.